What follows is one TCR beta chain and its context. Its recognized antigen is unknown. The input lacks base qualities; no much larger clone sits a single base away. This entry belongs to a study of cytomegalovirus exposure and HLA in healthy donors (dated by TCRdb to about 2017). For the wider study: An earlier analysis of approximately 640 of the donors reported about 250 Gb of sequence data and some 100 million unique TCR beta sequences from 190 million or so T cells. An earlier analysis of approximately 580 of the donors used high-throughput TCR beta sequencing to judge whether each TCR beta V gene segment behaved as functional or pseudogenic. Both class I and class II loci were covered by HLA typing, at four-digit resolution. The number of donors typed differed by locus, with about 629-640 for A, B, C, DRB1 and DQB1, over 500 for DQA1, approximately 570 for DPA1, and over 400 for DPB1. A later genetic analysis took genome-wide SNP genotypes for about 55% of the 666 donors and used that subset as a discovery cohort. The genetic ancestry cluster associated with self-reported Caucasian donors included roughly four fifths of the roughly 400 genotyped donors. Along with the approximately 700-subject first cohort, a separate validation cohort of around 120 different subjects was used. Donor age, sex, ethnicity and CMV serostatus were compiled together with the repertoire data. The study combined high-throughput TCR immunosequencing, statistical association of individual TCRs with disease status, and machine learning to predict cytomegalovirus infection status. Among about 400 genotyped donors of the cohort, an average of approximately 200,000 unique TCR beta nucleotide sequences was sequenced per donor, of which about 18% were non-productive. Around 320 gigabases of sequencing data and tens of millions of unique TCR sequences were included in an early release covering roughly 600 HLA-typed donors. Rather than drawing on any new phenotypic data, the later analysis identified candidate immune exposures from TCR beta sequences and the way those sequences occurred across donors. All discovery cohort repertoires had been generated using a single sequencing platform. The study was designed to test whether signatures of past pathogen exposure could be identified by cataloging public T cell receptors. The T cell repertoires of 700 or so subjects were profiled by immunosequencing and related to cytomegalovirus serostatus. Because of strong linkage in the cohort, roughly five DR-DQ haplotypes were treated as single units for association and clustering. In a later analysis, previously published TCR beta repertoires from some 640 donors were re-analyzed and high-resolution HLA genotyping was added so that TCR occurrence patterns could be studied.

Receptor libraries were prepared by the immunoSEQ multiplex PCR assay. For the multiplex PCR, a mixture combining 60 forward primers for TCR Vbeta segments and 13 reverse primers for TCR Jbeta segments was used. The CDR3 region of rearranged TCR beta genes was amplified from genomic DNA by a multiplex PCR assay. The amplified TCR beta libraries were sequenced on the Illumina HiSeq System as 87-base-pair reads. The paper's data handling went like this. A later analysis tallied roughly 76 million unique TCR beta chains across the 666 repertoires, and some 12 million of those chains were shared by two or more donors. Raw reads were error-corrected and collapsed into unique sequences with a nearest-neighbor algorithm that merged closely related sequences to remove PCR and sequencing errors. Alignment of CDR3 sequences to IMGT reference sequences was used to assign V, D and J gene segments. For a sequence to be retained, a match of at least six nucleotides to both a V gene segment and a J gene segment was required. A rearrangement counted as productive if the CDR3 had no stop codons and remained in frame with V and J, and every other rearrangement counted as non-productive. Following IMGT convention, CDR3 was defined as the stretch from the second conserved V-encoded cysteine to the conserved J-encoded phenylalanine. Sequences without an unambiguous match to a single V gene segment were excluded from the earlier analysis of several hundred of the donors. An earlier analysis of about 600 of the donors called V segments functional above 56.7% productive rearrangements and segregating when the between-donor standard deviation exceeded 5%. A statistical classification framework was built for diagnosing cytomegalovirus status from the catalog of TCR beta chain sequences. A later analysis assigned V and J genes by comparing TCR nucleotide sequences with IMGT/GENE-DB human TR gene sequences. The TCRdist pipeline was used in a later analysis to assign CDR3 sequences and most-parsimonious VDJ recombination scenarios. In a later analysis, each TCR beta chain was defined by its CDR3 amino acid sequence together with its V-gene family, and reads lacking a unique V-gene family were excluded. In a later analysis, fewer than 600 highly shared, low-generation-probability nucleotide sequences were removed to address suspected cross-contamination and a sequencing artifact. In a later analysis, a clonal expansion index for each public chain was calculated from normalized within-repertoire ranks of inferred template counts. In a later analysis, generation probabilities were computed using a VDJ recombination model fitted to out-of-frame rearrangements, and the results were checked against IGoR. In a later analysis, hypergeometric tests were used to score TCR-TCR, TCR-HLA and TCR-CMV co-occurrence, with a repertoire-size bias correction applied to TCR pairs. To estimate false discovery rates, a later analysis permuted the HLA or CMV assignments 20 times. In a later analysis, co-occurring TCRs were grouped using DBSCAN, with TCRdist sequence similarity added in when clustering inside HLA-allele-positive subsets. For co-occurrence clustering, repertoires with fewer than 30,000 or more than 120,000 public chains were excluded, along with 4 to 6 repertoires with anomalous nucleotide sharing. TCRdb obtained this table from immuneACCESS and retained in-frame rearrangements with V and J assigned. These tables miss some clones; where compared with another copy, unresolved V genes account for less than half of the shortfall, and the remainder is unexplained. The DNA gave D and trimming, while V, J and clone size come from that table. The sample table lists around 150,000 clones, approximately 76% of them with a count of one. Around 1.4% of the sample is in the top ten clones.

The cohort consisted of approximately 690 healthy bone marrow donors. All cohort members were sampled while nominally healthy, although unrecorded immune exposures were likely present. The donor tested CMV seronegative and was one of the 352 seronegative cohort members. A peripheral blood sample was collected from each donor, and TCR beta sequencing was performed on peripheral blood mononuclear cells. Genomic DNA extraction from the blood cell samples was performed with the Qiagen DNeasy Blood Extraction Kit. General conclusions and limits of the study: V-gene and J-gene trimming of TCR beta chains was associated with a missense DCLRE1C variant in a later genetic analysis, and the association was replicated in an independent cohort. While some public TCRs were present in many individuals, most TCR sequences turned up only very rarely across donors. The study listed over 150 TCR beta chains as associated with cytomegalovirus. In a later analysis, 16,951 TCR beta sequences were associated with specific HLA alleles at a false discovery rate of 0.05. In an earlier analysis of fewer than 750 of the donors, most TCR beta V segments were observed in productive rearrangements about 90% or about 30% of the time, broadly matching IMGT annotations. According to a later genetic analysis, donors in an Asian-associated ancestry cluster had fewer N-insertions in productive TCRs than the approximately 670-donor mean. Only TCR beta chains were sequenced in this cohort, and the absence of alpha or paired-chain data limited detectable features. It was suggested by the authors that the approach could potentially be generalized to other disease states and immunological phenotypes. A further reported finding was that TCR beta sequences accurately predicted the HLA-A and HLA-B alleles for most subjects in the first cohort. According to a later analysis, parvovirus B19, influenza, CMV and Epstein-Barr virus appeared linked to several top co-occurrence clusters. The earlier analysis of 587 of the donors excluded roughly 16 rarely observed V segments, including chromosome 9 orphons, because counts were too low. Correlated functional status among segregating V segments might be attributable to linkage disequilibrium, but an unknown experimental factor could not be ruled out. Immune exposure information for the cohort was limited to CMV serostatus. A few of the identified cytomegalovirus-associated TCR beta chains were confirmed in vitro to be specific for cytomegalovirus antigens. A later analysis found that TCR association rates varied across HLA loci, with DRB1 alleles showing the most associated TCRs and HLA-C alleles the fewest. The sequencing pipeline was judged likely to have produced a cluster of highly shared sequence variants as a technical artifact. Compared with equally common non-associated chains, HLA-associated TCR beta chains in a later analysis were more clonally expanded and had lower generation probabilities. Because HLA typing was missing for some donors at each locus, association tests included only the typed subset. In both the original and validation cohorts, the classifier was reported to diagnose cytomegalovirus status with high specificity and sensitivity. Roughly uniform sequencing depth across donors was assumed in presence/absence analyses, although this assumption may not hold. Some IMGT-functional V segments, including TRBV6-2 and TRBV6-3, could not be distinguished by the 87-base-pair reads and were therefore excluded. When HLA alleles, especially DR and DQ, strongly co-occurred, attributing TCR associations to individual alleles was difficult. A later analysis found that most CMV-associated TCR beta chains appeared HLA-restricted, with HLA associations seemingly driven largely by CMV exposure.

V is cut by 3 bases and J by 4 bases, and the space between the germline ends is 12 bases. The CDR3 numbers 14 residues from cysteine through phenylalanine. The DNA shown is the 42-base CDR3, in frame from base 1. From a lookup of the germline V gene (reference sequence), CDR1 and CDR2 are GTSNPN and SVGIG. The source is a man aged 60 to 69 in good health and CMV-seronegative. The sequenced sample was PBMCs. The chain couples TRBV30 to TRBJ1-4; the D gene lacks a confident call. The CDR3 reads CAWSQGRYNEKLFF. The bases are TGTGCCTGGAGCCAAGGGAGATATAATGAAAAACTGTTTTTT.